A selection of T cell receptor beta chains follows, all from one sample in a study of blood T cell repertoires in COVID-19. Method: immunoSEQ multiplex PCR; TCRdb's copy keeps in-frame clones and lacks some. The data show about 250,000 clones, approximately 90% seen once. Specimen: peripheral blood. The receptors were gathered from a woman aged 25-40 years with COVID-19, enrolled during active disease. CDR3s leave out the opening cysteine and the closing phenylalanine or tryptophan. Fields, in order: V gene, J gene, CDR3 protein.

>TRBV19|TRBJ1-2
ASSIPGRSYGYT
>TRBV5-8|TRBJ1-1
ASSLVFKNTEAF
>TRBV7-2|TRBJ2-3
ASSSGLAWDTQY
>TRBV19|TRBJ1-5
ASSRQGGNQPQH
>TRBV5-1|TRBJ1-2
ASSSWDSFPDGYT
>TRBV10-3|TRBJ2-7
AISGLEYEQY
>TRBV10-2|TRBJ1-4
ASLDKSMDEKLF
>TRBV15|TRBJ2-5
TTGAGVQETQY
>TRBV11-2|TRBJ2-3
ASSLYGTATDTQY
>TRBV2|TRBJ1-4
ASSEGDRGSEKLF
>TRBV6-6|TRBJ1-2
ASSRDRGSNYGYT
>TRBV6-5|TRBJ2-7
ASSWATSGGASEQY
>TRBV5-1|TRBJ2-3
ASSLAGLAIQGVDTQY
>TRBV6-1|TRBJ1-5
ASSGYRAFSNQPQH
>TRBV5-6|TRBJ1-2
ASSLGGGKDT
>TRBV7-9|TRBJ1-1
ASSAPGTGNTEAF
>TRBV9|TRBJ1-2
ASSVSPGQGLSFYGYT
>TRBV10-3|TRBJ1-6
AISEPSRSTGTYNSPLH
>TRBV2|TRBJ2-7
ASSTTFYEQY
>TRBV18|TRBJ1-4
ASSPIIYRQGRATNEKLF
>TRBV11-3|TRBJ2-3
ASSLGRDTDTQY
>TRBV5-5|TRBJ2-2
ASSKREHFTGELF
>TRBV6-1|TRBJ2-3
ASSENLMGLGGGDTQY
>TRBV6-5|TRBJ2-1
ASSWREESEQF
>TRBV7-7|TRBJ2-5
ASSLGLAGAGQETQY
>TRBV5-8|TRBJ2-1
ASSFQGASEQF
>TRBV21-1|TRBJ2-2
ASNFLPGELF
>TRBV5-1|TRBJ1-5
ASSTDLGGTQH
>TRBV2|TRBJ2-5
ASTSRAREETQY
>TRBV10-3|TRBJ1-1
AISESGGAEAF
>TRBV5-1|TRBJ2-3
ASSRGTELTSTDTQY
>TRBV21-1|TRBJ1-3
ASSKAVPRQGGSGNTIY
>TRBV10-2|TRBJ2-3
ASSEKILTDTQY
>TRBV19|TRBJ2-4
ASSIGGGWAKNIQY
>TRBV6-5|TRBJ1-5
AAGYSNQPQH
>TRBV6-5|TRBJ2-1
ASRSGVEQF
>TRBV24-1|TRBJ1-3
ATSGGADSGNTIY
>TRBV30|TRBJ2-1
AWRGTSGETRDEQF
>TRBV7-8|TRBJ2-7
ASSREGGRDDEQY
>TRBV11-3|TRBJ2-2
ASSERDINTGELF
>TRBV28|TRBJ2-1
ASSSTGEVNEQF
>TRBV5-4|TRBJ2-5
ASSLLQETQY
>TRBV30|TRBJ2-3
AWSVLGSTDTQY
>TRBV3-1/TRBV3-2|TRBJ2-1
ASSQVRGGGFYEQF
>TRBV7-2|TRBJ1-5
ASSPWGGPNQPQH
>TRBV5-8|TRBJ1-1
ASSFRTSGAF
>TRBV18|TRBJ1-3
ASSLGVQGIGNTIY
>TRBV14|TRBJ2-1
ASSPRYNEQF
>TRBV2|TRBJ2-2
ASSIAPGTGELF
>TRBV3-1/TRBV3-2|TRBJ2-5
ASSQLAGTQETQY
>TRBV7-9|TRBJ2-3
ASSPGTQY
>TRBV5-4|TRBJ2-1
ASSFPSGGYNEQF
>TRBV6-9|TRBJ2-2
ATGQGAPGTGELF
>TRBV11-2|TRBJ2-1
ASSLVGGPPFNNEQF
>TRBV4-3|TRBJ2-2
ASSQDSRGRHTGELF
>TRBV18|TRBJ2-7
ASSPEQGGWNEQY
>TRBV20-1|TRBJ1-2
SASADRGPFYGYT
>TRBV24-1|TRBJ2-1
ATSGESGTAHNEQF
>TRBV19|TRBJ2-7
ASRADRESEQY